This TCR beta chain was recovered during a study of blood T cell repertoires in COVID-19. Across the whole study: Nucleic acid was either cDNA or gDNA, and it came from T cells, B-cell-depleted T cells, or PBMCs.

Original processing notes: Reference gene primers were amplified, and this amplification served to estimate nucleated cell counts. Using immunoSEQ multiplex PCR, the repertoire was profiled, and TCRdb retains in-frame clones only, with some absent. D and trimming come from the DNA, and the V and J calls and clone size come from that table. The sample yields roughly 260,000 clones, roughly 90% seen once. This CDR3 has 15 amino acids. Germline V gives CDR1 MNHEY, CDR2 SVGEGT. V shed 5 bases, J shed 8 bases, and the junction held 12 bases outside the gene matches. This TCR was sampled from a woman aged 40 to 50 who had recovered from COVID-19. Sequenced material: peripheral blood. The chain is built from TRBV6-2 or TRBV6-3 and TRBJ2-1; 7 nucleotides align to TRBD2. The CDR3 spells CASSRGLVLRDEQFF. The CDR3 region has the DNA TGTGCCAGCAGTCGCGGACTAGTTCTTAGGGATGAGCAGTTCTTC.